This T cell receptor beta chain comes out of a study of regulatory T cells in long-lasting Graves disease. Germline V gene lookup returns CDR1 SEHNR and CDR2 FQNEAQ (reference sequence). V was shortened by 3 bases and J by 5 bases, with 14 bases between the two germline ends. The CDR3 consists of 16 residues. Library construction for TCR beta used iRepertoire HTBI primers and Arm-PCR of CDR3 regions. In TCRdb, the multiplex PCR reads were re-called with MiXCR into one record per CDR3 protein. In the table there are around 500,000 distinct CDR3 sequences, 13% of which are singletons. This clonotype was observed at least ten times. Time point indicated: newly diagnosed GD, antithyroid drugs for less than 3 months. With RNA extracted from PBMCs as input, the TCR library was made. The same sample was also used in a study of T cells in Graves' hyperthyroidism and ophthalmopathy.

Material: peripheral blood mononuclear cells (PBMCs), obtained at new diagnosis, from a patient treated with antithyroid drugs. The source is a man aged 25-45 years with Graves disease. The V call is TRBV7-9, the J call TRBJ2-6, with D uncertain. CDR3 in amino acids: CASSFVSAQRANVLTF. The CDR3 nucleotides are TGTGCCAGCAGCTTCGTATCAGCACAGAGGGCCAACGTCCTGACTTTC.